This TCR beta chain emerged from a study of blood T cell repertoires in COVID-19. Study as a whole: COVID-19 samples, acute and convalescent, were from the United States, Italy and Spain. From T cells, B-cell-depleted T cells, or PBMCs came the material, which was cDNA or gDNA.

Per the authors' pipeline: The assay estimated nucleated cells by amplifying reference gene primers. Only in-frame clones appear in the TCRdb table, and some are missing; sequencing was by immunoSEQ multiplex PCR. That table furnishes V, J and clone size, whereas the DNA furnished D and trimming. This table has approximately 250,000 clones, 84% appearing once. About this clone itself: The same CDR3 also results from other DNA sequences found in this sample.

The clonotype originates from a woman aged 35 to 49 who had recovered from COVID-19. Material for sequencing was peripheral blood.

CDR3 nucleotide sequence: TGCGCCAGCAGCCTGTCGGGACAGGGGAATTCACCCCTCCACTTT. This sequence encodes CASSLSGQGNSPLHF. The J gene is TRBJ1-6, the V gene TRBV5-1, with 10 bases lining up with TRBD1. From germline, CDR1 is SGHRS and CDR2 YFSETQ. With 4 bases clipped from V and 7 bases from J, the junction kept 5 bases outside the gene matches. CDR3 length equals 15 residues. The whole variable domain, filled in from reference TRBV5-1 and TRBJ1-6, reads KAGVTQTPRYLIKTRGQQVTLSCSPISGHRSVSWYQQTPGQGLQFLFEYFSETQRNKGNFPGRFSGRQFSNSRSEMNVSTLELGDSALYLCASSLSGQGNSPLHFGNGTRLTVT.